The T cell receptor (beta chain) under discussion was sequenced for a study of cytomegalovirus exposure and HLA in healthy donors. General study results and limits: Across donors, presence/absence analyses took sequencing depth to be roughly uniform.

Comments on this clone: Its antigen is not known.

From germline, CDR1 is MGHDK and CDR2 SYGVNS. V was trimmed by 1 base and J by 2 bases, leaving 9 bases between them. There are 15 residues in the CDR3. The PCR employed 60 Vbeta primers together with 13 Jbeta primers. Here immunoSEQ multiplex PCR was the method, and the copy in TCRdb shows in-frame clones only, minus some. The data contain under 200,000 clones, approximately 79% of them singletons. This TCR was recovered from a man in his fifties in good health and CMV-seropositive. Material: PBMCs. V is TRBV25-1 and J is TRBJ1-3; no firm D call. The CDR3 reads CASSESDWAGNTIYF. In nucleotides, the CDR3 is TGTGCCAGCAGTGAATCAGACTGGGCTGGAAACACCATATATTTT. The whole variable domain, remainder taken from reference TRBV25-1 and TRBJ1-3, is EADIYQTPRYLVIGTGKKITLECSQTMGHDKMYWYQQDPGMELHLIHYSYGVNSTEKGDLSSESTVSRIRTEHFPLTLESARPSHTSQYLCASSESDWAGNTIYFGEGSWLTVV.